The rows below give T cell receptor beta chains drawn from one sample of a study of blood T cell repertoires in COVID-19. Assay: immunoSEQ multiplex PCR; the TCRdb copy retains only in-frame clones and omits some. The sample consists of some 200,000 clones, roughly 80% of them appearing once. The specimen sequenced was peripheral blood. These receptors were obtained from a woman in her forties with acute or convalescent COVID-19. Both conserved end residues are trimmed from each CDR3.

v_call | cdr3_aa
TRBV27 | ASRLGLAVHEQY
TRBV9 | ASSVEGVYNGYT
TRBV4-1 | ASSPDGQVNEKLF
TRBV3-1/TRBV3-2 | ASSQDLLIGGGRDIQY
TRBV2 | ASRGQGDQPQH
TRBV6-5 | ASGTGGDEKLF
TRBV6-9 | ASRLGLAGNTGELF
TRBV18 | ASSYRDTGELF
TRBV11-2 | ASSLVGPGPYEQY
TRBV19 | ASSIDGGAKTQY
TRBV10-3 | AISENLGQGTSTQY
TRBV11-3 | ASSFSGGYNEQF
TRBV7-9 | ATRRAGYTDTQY
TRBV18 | ASSPTGGRLTGELF
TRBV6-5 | ASSYSGQGFYEQY
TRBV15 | ATSRTGQPEKLF
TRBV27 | ASSLGTGGDEQY
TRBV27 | ASSFSGGYGYT
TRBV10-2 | ASSEGQGSHQPQH
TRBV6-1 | ASSEEDWTGVRTNEKLF
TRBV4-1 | ASSQDGGQGVGEKLF
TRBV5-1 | ASSEGASGSDEQF
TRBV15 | ATSRDPVDTIY
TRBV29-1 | SARQGPYEQY
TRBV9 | ASSVGQINYGYT
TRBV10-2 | ASSQKGLAGGETQY
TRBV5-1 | ASSLGGQGYT
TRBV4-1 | ASSQAGAGELF
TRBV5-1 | ASSLVGTGGTEAF
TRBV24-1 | ATSDPRQVPNEKLF
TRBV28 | AGGDDRGRQPQH
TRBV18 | ASSPLGQGSYEQY
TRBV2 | ASRRAGGPLYNEQF
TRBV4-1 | ASSQDVLGALNEKLF
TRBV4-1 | ASSQGLAGGYIQY
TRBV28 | ASSSLGQGLEQY
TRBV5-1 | ASSAGQDRYNEQF
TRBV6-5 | ASSYGGVGQPQH
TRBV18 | ASSPLKQSQGSGNTIY
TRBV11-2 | ASSLQTGSTGELF
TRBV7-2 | ASSLSSEQF
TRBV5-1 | ASSLPTGEETQY
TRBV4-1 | ASSQDLTGAYGYT
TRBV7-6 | ASSLGTGRKNTEAF
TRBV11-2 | ASSPGTGWEQF